The 10 T cell receptor beta chains listed next were all sequenced from one sample in a study of a mutant IDH1 vaccine in newly diagnosed glioma. TCRdb's table, derived via immunoSEQ multiplex PCR, lists solely in-frame clones and lacks some. In the table there are roughly 130,000 clones, just under 80% of which are singletons. As to time point: week 11, during vaccination. Every vaccination contained 300 ug of the mutant IDH1 20-mer peptide and was paired with topical imiquimod. Their recognized antigens are unknown. The source material was PBMCs, sampled from a glioma patient whose treatment included an IDH1 peptide vaccine. These receptor sequences come from a middle-aged man with glioma.

V is TRBV14 and J is TRBJ2-1; 9 nucleotides align to TRBD1. V gave up 6 bases and J gave up 5 bases; unmatched junction bases: 11. Germline CDR1 and CDR2: SGHDN and FVKESK. There are 16 residues in the CDR3. CDR3 in DNA: TGTGCCAGCAGGCCGTTGGGACAGGGCTTCGACAATGAGCAGTTCTTC. Residues: CASRPLGQGFDNEQFF.

The chain carries TRBV6-1 and TRBJ2-5; weak D call: TRBD2 (5 bases). The CDR3 runs 13 residues. CDR1 is MNHNS and CDR2 is SASEGT in the germline V gene. V was clipped by 8 bases and J by 1 base, with 11 bases between them. CDR3: CASSPGIQETQYF. The CDR3 coding sequence is TGTGCCAGCTCTCCGGGGATCCAAGAGACCCAGTACTTC.

The chain employs TRBV5-4 and TRBJ2-2; possibly TRBD2 for D (5 bases). Germline CDR1 reads SGHNT; CDR2 reads YYREEE (reference sequence). CDR3 length: 15 residues. Trimming left V 0 bases short and J 5 bases short, with 11 bases between. CDR3 region: CASSLGLAGTGELFF. The CDR3 DNA sequence: TGTGCCAGCAGCTTGGGCCTAGCTGGGACCGGGGAGCTGTTTTTT. The variable domain in full, with the rest retrieved from reference TRBV5-4 and TRBJ2-2, is ETGVTQSPTHLIKTRGQQVTLRCSSQSGHNTVSWYQQALGQGPQFIFQYYREEENGRGNFPPRFSGLQFPNYSSELNVNALELDDSALYLCASSLGLAGTGELFFGEGSRLTVL.

V gene TRBV5-1 combines with J gene TRBJ2-2; 8 positions match TRBD1. V dropped 0 bases and J dropped 5; count of bases not matched to a gene: 9. There are 17 residues in the CDR3. Germline loops: CDR1 SGHRS, CDR2 YFSETQ. CDR3: CASSLDLGDRRTGELFF. In DNA, the CDR3 is TGCGCCAGCAGCTTGGATCTCGGGGACAGGCGGACCGGGGAGCTGTTTTTT.

J is TRBJ2-1 and V is TRBV2; D tentatively fits TRBD1 or TRBD2 (5 bases each). The length of the CDR3 is 13 residues. Germline CDR1 SNHLY, CDR2 FYNNEI. Trimming took off 6 bases at V and 4 bases at J, with 10 bases between the two ends. The CDR3 here is CASSDGTYNEQFF. The DNA for the CDR3 is TGTGCCAGCAGCGATGGGACGTACAATGAGCAGTTCTTC.

This sequence joins TRBV7-2 and TRBJ2-1; D is perhaps TRBD1 or TRBD2 (5 bases each). The CDR3 totals 14 residues. V was clipped by 5 bases and J by 4 bases, with 12 bases between them. Germline CDR1 and CDR2: SGHTA and FQGNSA. In DNA form, the CDR3 reads TGTGCCAGCAGCAAGGGGACGATGTACAATGAGCAGTTCTTC. Its protein is CASSKGTMYNEQFF.

The rearrangement joins TRBV11-2 to TRBJ1-6; 9 nucleotides match TRBD1. The CDR3 runs 14 residues. Looked up from germline, CDR1 is SGHAT and CDR2 is FQNNGV. J gave up 10 bases and V 4 bases, and 5 bases lay outside the gene matches. Here the CDR3 reads CASSSTGGRSPLHF. DNA for the CDR3: TGTGCCAGCAGCTCAACAGGGGGCCGCTCACCCCTCCACTTT.

The chain recombines TRBV6-5 with TRBJ2-3; D gene uncertain. The CDR3 runs 13 residues. V lost 0 bases and J 3 bases, leaving 4 bases between the germline ends. Looked up from germline, CDR1 is MNHEY and CDR2 is SVGAGI. CDR3 region: CASSYSETDTQYF. For the CDR3, the DNA is TGTGCCAGCAGTTACTCGGAGACAGATACGCAGTATTTT.

The chain employs TRBV7-2 and TRBJ1-1, with D possibly TRBD1 on 5 matching bases. Germline lookup yields CDR1 SGHTA and CDR2 FQGNSA. V lost 11 bases and J 0 bases, leaving 13 bases between the germline ends. This CDR3 contains 13 residues. This chain's CDR3 is CAGRRGVNTEAFF. Written as DNA, the CDR3 is TGTGCCGGGAGGAGAGGGGTGAACACTGAAGCTTTCTTT.

J is TRBJ2-7 and V is TRBV19; tentative D call: TRBD2 (5 bases). Germline-derived CDR1 and CDR2 are LNHDA and SQIVND (reference sequence). V was pared by 6 bases and J by 4 bases, with 10 bases between. This CDR3 has 12 residues. As DNA, the CDR3 is TGTGCCAGTAGCTCCCCGGGGTACGAGCAGTACTTC. It translates to CASSSPGYEQYF.